This T cell receptor (beta chain) was recovered during a study of blood T cell repertoires in COVID-19. Study as a whole: Some COVID-19 samples were acute and others convalescent; all came from the United States, Italy and Spain. Sample material is recorded as cDNA or gDNA derived from T cells, B-cell-depleted T cells, or PBMCs.

Germline values: CDR1 SGHRS, CDR2 YFSETQ. The CDR3 length is 13 residues. Between the trimmed V and J ends, which lost 0 bases and 6 bases, there was a span of 4 bases. Assay used: immunoSEQ multiplex PCR; TCRdb lists only in-frame clones, some missing. The data contain some 100,000 clones, approximately 90% of them seen just once; the ten biggest clones take up 7.7%. This chain joins TRBV5-1 and TRBJ1-6; no clear D. The sequence derives from a human donor in a cohort sampled during active COVID-19. Sample: peripheral blood. CDR3 in DNA: TGCGCCAGCAGCTTGGGAGGTAATTCACCCCTCCACTTT. Its protein is CASSLGGNSPLHF.